The 19 T cell receptor beta chains below come from one sample, sequenced in a study of blood T cells in healthy people across ages. Primers used in a second PCR of roughly 6 to 11 cycles were a sample-barcoded 5' primer and a J-beta primer mix. TCRdb called the 5' RACE reads again in MiXCR, with one record for every CDR3 protein. The sample lists over 300,000 distinct CDR3 sequences, about 49% occurring once. Sequenced: blood. The receptor source for this set is a man aged 55 to 70 in good health.

The chain recombines TRBV11-3 with TRBJ1-1; D gene uncertain. Germline V lookup: CDR1 SGHNT, CDR2 YENEEA. Trimming took off 3 bases at V and 4 bases at J, with 12 bases between the two ends. CDR3 length equals 14 residues. CDR3 DNA: TGTGCCAGCAGCTTGAAGGCCAAAGGCACTGAAGCTTTCTTT. Protein: CASSLKAKGTEAFF.

The gene calls are TRBV2 and TRBJ2-5; D possibly uses TRBD1 or TRBD2 (5 bases each). There are 15 residues in the CDR3. With 2 bases removed from V and 8 bases from J, the gap between germline ends came to 18 bases. Germline CDR1 SNHLY, CDR2 FYNNEI. Here the CDR3 reads CASSEPGTGLGTQYF. In DNA, the CDR3 is TGTGCCAGCAGTGAACCAGGGACGGGGCTGGGAACCCAGTACTTC.

Many counts were recorded for this clonotype. The rearrangement links TRBV7-6 to TRBJ2-5, with TRBD2 matching over 13 bases. Germline CDR1 and CDR2: SGHVS and FNYEAQ. The CDR3 has 17 amino acids. After removal of 7 bases from V and 4 bases from J, the junction contained 12 bases not matched to a gene. The CDR3 reads CASTRTSGRVGGETQYF. The DNA of the CDR3 is TGTGCCAGCACCCGGACTAGCGGGAGAGTGGGCGGAGAGACCCAGTACTTC.

The V gene is TRBV2, the J gene TRBJ2-5, with 9 bases lining up with TRBD2. Germline CDR1 and CDR2: SNHLY and FYNNEI. V trimming: 4 bases; J trimming: 1 base; junction bases outside the gene matches: 1. The CDR3 extends over 14 amino acids. The CDR3 reads CASSGLAVQETQYF. Here the CDR3 DNA reads TGTGCCAGCAGTGGACTAGCGGTCCAAGAGACCCAGTACTTC.

The CDR3, as DNA: TGTGCCAGCAGATCGACAGGGGGCAACTATGGCTACACCTTC. Protein: CASRSTGGNYGYTF. J is TRBJ1-2 and V is TRBV25-1; 10 nucleotides match TRBD1. Germline values: CDR1 MGHDK, CDR2 SYGVNS. Trimming took 6 bases from V and 2 from J; bases not matched to a gene: 3. This CDR3 is built from 14 residues.

This clonotype came up once. A much more abundant neighbour one base away suggests this may be a read error. The CDR3 sequence is CASSFSHSKYNEQYF. CDR3 sequence (DNA): TGTGCCAGCAGCTTCTCTCACTCAAAGTACAATGAGCAGTACTTC. The chain recombines TRBV11-2 with TRBJ2-7, with unresolved D. Germline CDR1 reads SGHAT; CDR2 reads FQNNGV. The germline V and J ends were trimmed by 3 bases and 7 bases, with 19 bases remaining between them. The CDR3 extends over 15 amino acids.

This clonotype turned up a few times. The gene calls are TRBV10-3 and TRBJ2-3; the D gene is possibly TRBD2 (7 bases). Germline V gene data show CDR1 as ENHRY and CDR2 as SYGVKD. The CDR3 consists of 15 residues. Trimming left V 11 bases short and J 5 bases short, with 23 bases between. CDR3 protein: CAASGAGVKGDTQYF. The CDR3 DNA reads as TGTGCCGCCTCAGGGGCGGGAGTAAAAGGAGATACGCAGTATTTT.

This chain connects TRBV5-1 to TRBJ2-5; 10 bases line up with TRBD1. Per the germline V gene, CDR1 is SGHRS and CDR2 is YFSETQ. The CDR3 loop spans 15 amino acids. V was pared by 4 bases and J by 5 bases, with 8 bases of the junction left unmatched. Written as DNA, the CDR3 is TGCGCCAGCAGCCCAGGACAGGGGGAAAAGGAGACCCAGTACTTC. It yields the protein CASSPGQGEKETQYF. Variable domain in full (rest from reference TRBV5-1 and TRBJ2-5): KAGVTQTPRYLIKTRGQQVTLSCSPISGHRSVSWYQQTPGQGLQFLFEYFSETQRNKGNFPGRFSGRQFSNSRSEMNVSTLELGDSALYLCASSPGQGEKETQYFGPGTRLLVL.

This chain links TRBV20-1 with TRBJ2-7; TRBD1 agrees at 8 bases. The CDR3 covers 13 residues. V lost 3 bases, J lost 2 bases, and 3 bases stayed unmatched. CDR1 and CDR2 from the germline V gene are DFQATT and SNEGSKA (reference sequence). The CDR3 loop is CSASPGGPYEQYF. Written as DNA, the CDR3 is TGCAGTGCTAGTCCAGGGGGCCCCTACGAGCAGTACTTC.

The chain uses TRBV20-1 and TRBJ2-7, with a weak D call TRBD2 (6 bases). The V end lost 3 bases, the J end lost 3 bases, and 15 bases lay between the germline ends. The CDR3 runs 14 residues. Germline V gives CDR1 DFQATT, CDR2 SNEGSKA (reference sequence). CDR3 loop: CSASWANGGYEQYF. CDR3 nucleotides: TGCAGTGCTAGCTGGGCCAACGGGGGCTACGAGCAGTACTTC.

This clonotype was observed a handful of times. The chain joins TRBV29-1 to TRBJ1-2; D ambiguous. With 4 bases removed from V and 9 bases from J, the gap between germline ends came to 9 bases. The CDR3 is made up of 10 amino acids. Germline lookup yields CDR1 SQVTM and CDR2 ANQGSEA. This chain's CDR3 is CSVGPGRYTF. DNA for the CDR3: TGCAGCGTTGGTCCAGGACGCTACACCTTC. Using reference TRBV29-1 and TRBJ1-2 for the parts outside the CDR3, the full variable domain is SAVISQKPSRDICQRGTSLTIQCQVDSQVTMMFWYRQQPGQSLTLIATANQGSEATYESGFVIDKFPISRPNLTFSTLTVSNMSPEDSSIYLCSVGPGRYTFGSGTRLTVV.

This chain joins TRBV20-1 and TRBJ2-7, with 10 bases fitting TRBD1. The CDR3 consists of 15 residues. Germline V gives CDR1 DFQATT, CDR2 SNEGSKA (reference sequence). V lost 2 bases, J lost 5 bases, and 9 bases stayed unmatched. The CDR3 here is CSARSPGTGDHEQYF. The CDR3 DNA reads TGCAGTGCTAGATCCCCCGGGACAGGGGACCACGAGCAGTACTTC.

This clonotype was seen ten or more times. CDR3 nucleotide sequence: TGTGCCAGCAGCTTAGTACTAGCGGGTAACACAGATACGCAGTATTTT. Its protein is CASSLVLAGNTDTQYF. The rearrangement joins TRBV11-2 to TRBJ2-3, with 9 nucleotides matching TRBD2. The CDR3 loop spans 16 amino acids. CDR1 SGHAT and CDR2 FQNNGV come from the germline V gene. After removal of 1 base from V and 2 bases from J, the junction contained 4 bases not matched to a gene.

This chain links TRBV2 with TRBJ1-2; 8 bases are shared with TRBD1. The CDR3 length is 12 residues. Germline V gene data show CDR1 as SNHLY and CDR2 as FYNNEI. Losses at the gene ends were 8 bases for V and 7 bases for J; bases not matched to a gene: 6. The CDR3 nucleotides read TGTGCCAGCGGGGCGACAGGGGCTGGCTACACCTTC. It translates to CASGATGAGYTF.

CDR3 protein: CASSLKRVVAGVGNEQFF. The CDR3 DNA reads TGTGCCAGCAGCTTAAAGAGGGTGGTAGCGGGAGTTGGCAATGAGCAGTTCTTC. This chain joins TRBV7-8 and TRBJ2-1; 9 bases align to TRBD2. This CDR3 contains 18 residues. Trimming at V came to 2 bases and at J to 6 bases, leaving 14 bases not matched to a gene. Germline CDR1 is SGHVS and CDR2 is FQNEAQ.

This sequence joins TRBV5-1 and TRBJ2-1; a possible D gene is TRBD1 (6 bases). V lost 2 bases and J 5 bases, leaving 11 bases between the germline ends. CDR1 is SGHRS and CDR2 is YFSETQ in the germline V gene. This CDR3 is 14 amino acids long. CDR3 bases: TGCGCCAGCAGCTTCCGGGACACGGACAATGAGCAGTTCTTC. Translation: CASSFRDTDNEQFF.

This clonotype was recorded a few times. J is TRBJ2-5 and V is TRBV7-2; 16 bases map to TRBD2. V gave up 0 bases and J gave up 6 bases; unmatched junction bases: 4. Germline CDR1 is SGHTA and CDR2 is FQGNSA. The CDR3 has 17 amino acids. The CDR3 here is CASSLAGTSGGVQTQYF. DNA of the CDR3: TGTGCCAGCAGCTTAGCTGGGACTAGCGGGGGGGTTCAGACCCAGTACTTC. The full variable domain, in which reference TRBV7-2 and TRBJ2-5 provide the parts outside the CDR3, is GAGVSQSPSNKVTEKGKDVELRCDPISGHTALYWYRQSLGQGLEFLIYFQGNSAPDKSGLPSDRFSAERTGGSVSTLTIQRTQQEDSAVYLCASSLAGTSGGVQTQYFGPGTRLLVL.

The chain uses TRBV7-8 and TRBJ1-4; D remains unclear. This CDR3 spans 18 amino acids. CDR1 SGHVS and CDR2 FQNEAQ come from the germline V gene. V lost 2 bases, J lost 5 bases, and 21 bases lay in between. CDR3 loop: CASSLYSGRRTENEKLFF. DNA of the CDR3: TGTGCCAGCAGCTTATACAGCGGCAGACGCACGGAAAATGAAAAACTGTTTTTT.

This clonotype turned up a few times. J is TRBJ2-7 and V is TRBV7-8, with 8 bases fitting TRBD1. Trimming cost V 5 bases and J 4 bases; bases outside gene matches: 7. CDR3 length: 14 amino acids. Germline CDR1 SGHVS, CDR2 FQNEAQ. CDR3 DNA sequence: TGTGCCAGCAGCGCCGACAGGGGTCGGTACGAGCAGTACTTC. Encoded protein: CASSADRGRYEQYF.